Following are 27 T cell receptor beta chains from one sample sequenced in a study of CD8+ T cells in alopecia areata. Described treatment: oral pan-JAK inhibitor, 5-10 mg twice daily. Extracted from the samples, RNA was reverse transcribed into cDNA to serve as the sequencing template. Using immunoSEQ multiplex PCR, the repertoire was profiled, and TCRdb retains in-frame clones only, with some absent. The table has about 190,000 clones, 58% seen once. This material consisted of CD8+ T cells sorted from blood, taken at week 24, from a patient treated with tofacitinib. The origin of the receptors is a human donor with alopecia areata.

The rearrangement joins TRBV5-6 to TRBJ1-4; D call uncertain. Trimming removed 0 bases from V and 6 bases from J, with 12 bases in between. CDR1 and CDR2 (germline): SGHDT, YYEEEE. The CDR3 totals 15 residues. The CDR3 sequence is CASSLGSYSDEKLFF. DNA of the CDR3: TGTGCCAGCAGCTTGGGCTCCTATTCCGATGAAAAACTGTTTTTT.

This rearrangement joins TRBV4-1 to TRBJ2-3; D uncertain. Germline V CDR1 and CDR2: MGHRA, YSYEKL. Trimming stripped 0 bases from V and 2 bases from J, with 21 bases between. CDR3 length equals 19 residues. The CDR3 DNA is TGCGCCAGCAGCCAAGAAGAGACCCACGGCAATAGGTACACAGATACGCAGTATTTT. The encoded protein is CASSQEETHGNRYTDTQYF.

The V and J genes are TRBV30 and TRBJ2-2; no firm D call. V gave up 4 bases and J gave up 2 bases, with 8 bases separating them. Germline-derived CDR1 and CDR2 are GTSNPN and SVGIG (reference sequence). The CDR3 consists of 13 residues. The CDR3 DNA reads as TGTGCCTGGATCCACGACAACACCGGGGAGCTGTTTTTT. This sequence encodes CAWIHDNTGELFF.

The V gene is TRBV19, the J gene TRBJ1-1, with 10 bases that match TRBD1. The CDR3 runs 15 residues. From germline, CDR1 is LNHDA and CDR2 SQIVND (reference sequence). Trimming cost V 7 bases and J 3 bases; bases outside gene matches: 8. In DNA form, the CDR3 reads TGTGCCAGTACCCGGGACAGGGGACGGGACACTGAAGCTTTCTTT. Protein product: CASTRDRGRDTEAFF.

The rearrangement uses TRBV27 and TRBJ2-3; tentatively, D is TRBD2 (6 bases). This CDR3 is 15 amino acids long. V lost 3 bases and J 1 base, leaving 11 bases between the germline ends. Germline assignment: CDR1 MNHEY and CDR2 SMNVEV (reference sequence). The CDR3 region has the DNA TGTGCCAGCAGTTTTCAGGGAGGCGGCACAGATACGCAGTATTTT. Protein product: CASSFQGGGTDTQYF.

The V gene is TRBV2, the J gene TRBJ1-1; 7 bases map to TRBD1. The trim removed 6 bases at V and 8 bases at J, leaving 6 bases unmatched. The CDR3 sequence is 12 residues long. From germline, CDR1 is SNHLY and CDR2 FYNNEI. CDR3 sequence (DNA): TGTGCCAGCAGCCCACAGGGGCGAGAAGCTTTCTTT. Translation: CASSPQGREAFF.

This clone has only one observation. This sequence joins TRBV5-1 and TRBJ2-1; TRBD1 agrees at 8 bases. The CDR3 has 16 amino acids. V was pared by 4 bases and J by 4 bases, with 10 bases of the junction left unmatched. The germline gives CDR1 SGHRS, CDR2 YFSETQ. The CDR3 sequence is CASSLTGAGPYNEQFF. CDR3 bases: TGCGCCAGCAGCCTGACAGGGGCTGGTCCTTACAATGAGCAGTTCTTC.

The chain carries TRBV15 and TRBJ2-7; D may correspond to TRBD1 or TRBD2 (5 bases each). Germline V gene lookup returns CDR1 LNHNV and CDR2 YYDKDF (reference sequence). The V and J ends lost 3 bases and 0 bases respectively, with 12 bases between them. CDR3 size: 15 residues. The CDR3 reads CATSSTGDRSYEQYF. DNA of the CDR3: TGTGCCACCAGCAGTACCGGGGACCGCTCCTACGAGCAGTACTTC.

A few counts support this clone. This chain uses TRBV4-1 with TRBJ2-1; D is undetermined. CDR1 is MGHRA and CDR2 is YSYEKL in the germline V gene. V was shortened by 1 base and J by 0 bases, with 16 bases between the two germline ends. This CDR3 has 18 amino acids. CDR3 in amino acids: CASSQGFLGLSSYNEQFF. CDR3 bases: TGCGCCAGCAGCCAAGGGTTCCTTGGCCTAAGCTCCTACAATGAGCAGTTCTTC.

The chain carries TRBV30 and TRBJ1-1; the D gene is possibly TRBD1 (5 bases). The CDR3 spans 14 residues. CDR1 is GTSNPN and CDR2 is SVGIG in the germline V gene (reference sequence). Trimming removed 1 base from V and 5 bases from J, with 14 bases in between. The CDR3: CAWSAVGAGTEAFF. The CDR3 coding sequence is TGTGCCTGGAGTGCGGTCGGGGCGGGGACTGAAGCTTTCTTT.

The genes are TRBV29-1 and TRBJ1-2; perhaps TRBD1 as D (5 bases). V was cut by 6 bases and J by 3 bases, with 14 bases left in between. There are 13 residues in the CDR3. Germline V gene data show CDR1 as SQVTM and CDR2 as ANQGSEA. The CDR3 DNA reads as TGCAGCGTCCCCGGGGGTCAGGACTATGGCTACACCTTC. Translating it yields CSVPGGQDYGYTF.

This clone was seen repeatedly, ten times or more. The rearrangement joins TRBV2 to TRBJ1-6; D gene ambiguous. V lost 3 bases and J 5 bases, leaving 11 bases between the germline ends. Germline V gene sequence: CDR1 SNHLY, CDR2 FYNNEI. This CDR3 contains 15 residues. DNA of the CDR3: TGTGCCAGCAGTGATGGACGGGTCAATAATTCACCCCTCCACTTT. It encodes CASSDGRVNNSPLHF.

This clone occurred a few times. The rearrangement joins TRBV7-9 to TRBJ2-7; D call uncertain. Trimming shortened V by 5 bases and J by 0 bases, and 14 bases separated the two germline ends. From germline, CDR1 is SEHNR and CDR2 FQNEAQ (reference sequence). The CDR3 is 15 amino acids. The CDR3 DNA reads as TGTGCCAGCAGCCCAAGATCCGACCGCTCCTACGAGCAGTACTTC. Protein product: CASSPRSDRSYEQYF.

This chain connects TRBV7-9 to TRBJ2-1; tentatively, D is TRBD2 (6 bases). Germline CDR1 SEHNR, CDR2 FQNEAQ (reference sequence). This CDR3 region has 13 residues. V was trimmed by 5 bases and J by 8 bases, leaving 13 bases between them. CDR3 DNA: TGTGCCAGCAGCCAAGGACTAACAGATGAGCAGTTCTTC. This encodes CASSQGLTDEQFF. The whole variable domain, filled in from reference TRBV7-9 and TRBJ2-1, reads DTGVSQNPRHKITKRGQNVTFRCDPISEHNRLYWYRQTLGQGPEFLTYFQNEAQLEKSRLLSDRFSAERPKGSFSTLEIQRTEQGDSAMYLCASSQGLTDEQFFGPGTRLTVL.

This chain uses TRBV29-1 with TRBJ1-2; the D is unclear. Germline lookup yields CDR1 SQVTM and CDR2 ANQGSEA. V was cut by 1 base and J by 5 bases, with 2 bases left in between. The CDR3 extends over 10 amino acids. The CDR3 DNA reads TGCAGCGTTGAAGCGTATGGCTACACCTTC. Its translation is CSVEAYGYTF.

This sequence joins TRBV29-1 and TRBJ1-1; TRBD1 matches at 7 bases. The CDR3 is 13 amino acids. Germline lookup yields CDR1 SQVTM and CDR2 ANQGSEA. V lost 1 base to trimming and J lost 11 bases; unmatched junction nucleotides: 10. Here the CDR3 DNA reads TGCAGCGTTGAAGCCGGGACAGAAATGGGTGCTTTCTTT. It specifies CSVEAGTEMGAFF.

In its sample, this clone was seen many times. This rearrangement joins TRBV2 to TRBJ1-2; 7 bases are a match to TRBD1. The CDR3 spans 18 residues. The germline CDR1 and CDR2 sequences are SNHLY and FYNNEI. The J segment lost 5 bases and the V segment lost 4 bases, leaving 19 bases of the junction unmatched. The CDR3 reads CASSARDSPEPLRYGYTF. CDR3 coding DNA: TGTGCCAGCAGTGCGCGGGACAGTCCAGAACCCCTAAGATATGGCTACACCTTC.

The rearrangement joins TRBV27 to TRBJ1-5; the D gene is possibly TRBD1 (6 bases). Trimming stripped 6 bases from V and 4 bases from J, with 16 bases between. Germline lookup yields CDR1 MNHEY and CDR2 SMNVEV (reference sequence). The CDR3 loop spans 15 amino acids. This CDR3 reads CASSERGGLNQPQHF. The CDR3 DNA reads TGTGCCAGCAGCGAGAGGGGGGGCTTGAATCAGCCCCAGCATTTT.

In this sample, this clone turned up many times. The J gene is TRBJ2-3, the V gene TRBV7-9; perhaps TRBD2 as D (6 bases). Germline values: CDR1 SEHNR, CDR2 FQNEAQ (reference sequence). This CDR3 is 13 amino acids long. V lost 5 bases, J lost 5 bases, and 11 bases lay in between. CDR3 sequence: CASSVEGIDTQYF. The CDR3, as DNA: TGTGCCAGCAGCGTGGAGGGGATAGATACGCAGTATTTT.

Details on this clone: This CDR3 is also generated by other DNA sequences in the sample. CDR3 protein: CASSLGGYGYTF. The CDR3 coding sequence is TGTGCCAGCAGCTTAGGAGGCTATGGCTACACCTTC. V usage is TRBV7-9 and J usage is TRBJ1-2; D is undetermined. This CDR3 is built from 12 residues. Germline lookup yields CDR1 SEHNR and CDR2 FQNEAQ (reference sequence). Trimming removed 1 base from V and 4 bases from J, with 4 bases in between. The full variable domain, rest sourced from reference TRBV7-9 and TRBJ1-2, is DTGVSQNPRHKITKRGQNVTFRCDPISEHNRLYWYRQTLGQGPEFLTYFQNEAQLEKSRLLSDRFSAERPKGSFSTLEIQRTEQGDSAMYLCASSLGGYGYTFGSGTRLTVV.

This sequence joins TRBV4-1 and TRBJ2-3; unclear D gene. The CDR3 loop spans 14 amino acids. Germline V gene lookup returns CDR1 MGHRA and CDR2 YSYEKL. V was clipped by 3 bases and J by 4 bases, with 11 bases between them. CDR3 loop: CASSHLGGADTQYF. Here the CDR3 DNA reads TGCGCCAGCAGCCATTTGGGTGGGGCAGATACGCAGTATTTT.

This sequence joins TRBV7-6 and TRBJ2-5; TRBD2 is a possible D gene (5 bases). CDR3 length: 15 residues. Germline-derived CDR1 and CDR2 are SGHVS and FNYEAQ. V was cut by 2 bases and J by 1 base, with 11 bases left in between. The CDR3 sequence is CASSLSGLAQETQYF. The CDR3 nucleotides read TGTGCCAGCAGCTTAAGTGGGCTAGCCCAAGAGACCCAGTACTTC.

This clone was counted between two and nine times. The V gene is TRBV19, the J gene TRBJ2-7; a weak D match, TRBD1 (6 bases). The germline gives CDR1 LNHDA, CDR2 SQIVND (reference sequence). The CDR3 loop spans 14 amino acids. The ends were cut back, 1 base at V and 3 bases at J, with 10 bases in the middle. The CDR3, as DNA: TGTGCCAGTAGTATAGGAGTACAGGGCTACGAGCAGTACTTC. Protein sequence: CASSIGVQGYEQYF.

The J gene is TRBJ2-7, the V gene TRBV27; TRBD1 matches 11 bases. The CDR3 runs to 14 residues. The ends lost 4 bases at V and 3 bases at J; junction bases unmatched: 2. Germline lookup yields CDR1 MNHEY and CDR2 SMNVEV (reference sequence). The CDR3 sequence is CASSSGTGGYEQYF. In DNA, the CDR3 is TGTGCCAGCAGTTCCGGGACAGGGGGCTACGAGCAGTACTTC.

This clone was observed a few times. The chain uses TRBV5-1 and TRBJ2-5; no clear D gene. In germline, CDR1 is SGHRS, CDR2 YFSETQ. V lost 1 base and J 0 bases, leaving 13 bases between the germline ends. CDR3 size: 16 residues. The CDR3 DNA sequence: TGCGCCAGCAGCTTGAGTCCGCTGAAATACCAAGAGACCCAGTACTTC. Amino acids: CASSLSPLKYQETQYF.

This chain links TRBV29-1 with TRBJ1-4; D is undetermined. Germline CDR1 reads SQVTM; CDR2 reads ANQGSEA. The CDR3 contains 12 residues. V lost 0 bases and J 16 bases, leaving 15 bases between the germline ends. This CDR3 reads CSVEDLGEGPFF. The CDR3 coding sequence is TGCAGCGTTGAAGACCTCGGGGAGGGCCCGTTTTTT.

CDR3 in DNA: TGTGCCAGCAGCTCGGGCCTATTAGCTTTCTTT. Residues: CASSSGLLAFF. This rearrangement joins TRBV7-8 to TRBJ1-1; no reliable D call. Germline CDR1 and CDR2: SGHVS and FQNEAQ. There are 11 residues in the CDR3. V lost 4 bases to trimming and J lost 10 bases, with 10 bases between them.